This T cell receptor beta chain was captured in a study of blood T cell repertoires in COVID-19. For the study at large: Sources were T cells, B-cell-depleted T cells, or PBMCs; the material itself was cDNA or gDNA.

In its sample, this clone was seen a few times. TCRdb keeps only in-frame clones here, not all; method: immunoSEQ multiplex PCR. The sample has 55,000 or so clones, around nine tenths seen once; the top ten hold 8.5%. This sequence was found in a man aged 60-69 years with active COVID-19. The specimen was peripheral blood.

The CDR3 spells CASSQEVGGSSYNEQFF. As DNA, the CDR3 is TGTGCCAGCAGCCAAGAAGTGGGCGGGAGCTCCTACAATGAGCAGTTCTTC. This sequence joins TRBV3-1 (or the pseudogene TRBV3-2) and TRBJ2-1; 7 positions match TRBD2. The CDR3 is made up of 17 amino acids. Germline-derived CDR1 and CDR2 are LGHDT and YNNKEL (reference sequence). The V gene end was trimmed by 0 bases and the J gene end by 0 bases; junction bases not matched to a gene: 5.